The entry below gives a single T cell receptor (beta chain) sequence along with its context. A read error may explain this, as a much larger clone is one base away. Other DNA sequences from this sample encode an identical CDR3 as well. This table comes from immunoSEQ multiplex PCR, and its TCRdb copy is limited to in-frame clones, with some not included. Of roughly 1,000,000 clones in the sample, around 78% are singletons; the top ten hold 0.55% to 0.7%. V was clipped by 3 bases and J by 6 bases, with 15 bases between them. Germline V gene data show CDR1 as SNHLY and CDR2 as FYNNEI. This CDR3 spans 15 amino acids. This entry comes from a study of shared clonotypes between healthy human individuals.

This TCR came from a man between 18 and 29 years old in good health. Some clones in this sample may be carry-over from other donors' samples. The V call is TRBV2, the J call TRBJ1-5; the D is unclear. Sample: memory CD4+ T cells from PBMCs. The subset here: CD45RA-negative fraction. The CDR3 coding sequence is TGTGCCAGCAGTGAGGGAGGTAAGGGTGGTCAGCCCCAGCATTTT. Translating gives CASSEGGKGGQPQHF. Full variable domain (missing parts from reference TRBV2 and TRBJ1-5): EPEVTQTPSHQVTQMGQEVILRCVPISNHLYFYWYRQILGQKVEFLVSFYNNEISEKSEIFDDQFSVERPDGSNFTLKIRSTKLEDSAMYFCASSEGGKGGQPQHFGDGTRLSIL.